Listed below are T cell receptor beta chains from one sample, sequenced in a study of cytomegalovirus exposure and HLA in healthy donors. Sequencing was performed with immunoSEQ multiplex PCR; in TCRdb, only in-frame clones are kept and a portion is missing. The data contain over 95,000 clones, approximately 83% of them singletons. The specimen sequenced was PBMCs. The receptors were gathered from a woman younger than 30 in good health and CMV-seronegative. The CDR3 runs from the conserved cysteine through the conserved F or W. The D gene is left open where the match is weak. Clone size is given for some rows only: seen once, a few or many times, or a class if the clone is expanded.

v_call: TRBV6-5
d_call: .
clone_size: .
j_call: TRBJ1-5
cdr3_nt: TGTGCCAGCAGTAGCCAGCAGGGAAACCAGCCCCAGCATTTT
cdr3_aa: CASSSQQGNQPQHF

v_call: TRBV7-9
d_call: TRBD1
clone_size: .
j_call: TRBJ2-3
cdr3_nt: TGTGCCAGCCGGCCGGGACAGGGGAAAACAGATACGCAGTATTTT
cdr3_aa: CASRPGQGKTDTQYF

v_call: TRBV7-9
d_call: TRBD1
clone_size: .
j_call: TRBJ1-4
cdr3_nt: TGTTCCAGCAGCACGGGACAGCTAAAACTGTTTTTT
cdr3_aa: CSSSTGQLKLFF

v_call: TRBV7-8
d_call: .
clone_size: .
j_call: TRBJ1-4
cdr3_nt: TGTGCCAGCAGCTTAGCAGGGGTAAATGAAAAACTGTTTTTT
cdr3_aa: CASSLAGVNEKLFF

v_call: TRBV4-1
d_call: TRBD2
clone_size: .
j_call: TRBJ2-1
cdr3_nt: TGCGCCAGCAGCCAAGAAATAGCGGGGACGTACAATGAGCAGTTCTTC
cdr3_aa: CASSQEIAGTYNEQFF

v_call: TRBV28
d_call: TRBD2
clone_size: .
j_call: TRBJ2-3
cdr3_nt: TGTGCCAGCAGATCAAGCGGGGGCACAGATACGCAGTATTTT
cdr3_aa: CASRSSGGTDTQYF

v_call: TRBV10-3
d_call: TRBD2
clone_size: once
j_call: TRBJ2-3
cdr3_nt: TGTGCCATCAGTGAGTCCAGGGAGGGGGATACGCAGTATTTT
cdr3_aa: CAISESREGDTQYF

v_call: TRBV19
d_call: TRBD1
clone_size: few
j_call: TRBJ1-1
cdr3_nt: TGTGCCAGCATCGACAGGGGATTGAACACTGAAGCTTTCTTT
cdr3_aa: CASIDRGLNTEAFF

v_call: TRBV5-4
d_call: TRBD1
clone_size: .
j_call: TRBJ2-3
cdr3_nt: TGTGCCAGCAGCCAAGGGACAGCCCTTAGCACAGATACGCAGTATTTT
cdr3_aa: CASSQGTALSTDTQYF

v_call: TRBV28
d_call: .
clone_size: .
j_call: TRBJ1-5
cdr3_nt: TGTGCCAGCAGTTTGCTGGAGGGTACGAAGCCCCAGCATTTT
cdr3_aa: CASSLLEGTKPQHF

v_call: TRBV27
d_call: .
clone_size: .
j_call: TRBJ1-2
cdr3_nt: TGTGCCAGCAGTCCCGAACGAGGAAGGCTGGGGCAGGGAGGCTACACCTTC
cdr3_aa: CASSPERGRLGQGGYTF

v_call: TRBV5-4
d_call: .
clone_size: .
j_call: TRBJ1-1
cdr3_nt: TGTGCCAGCAGCAAGGACATATACACTGAAGCTTTCTTT
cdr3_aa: CASSKDIYTEAFF

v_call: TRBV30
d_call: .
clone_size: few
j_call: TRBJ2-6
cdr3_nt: TGTGCCTGGAAGCACTCTGGGGCCAACGTCCTGACTTTC
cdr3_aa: CAWKHSGANVLTF

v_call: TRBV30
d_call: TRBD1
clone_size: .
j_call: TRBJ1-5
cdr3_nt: TGTGCCTGGAGCTTACAGGGGAAACAGCCCCAGCATTTT
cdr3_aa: CAWSLQGKQPQHF

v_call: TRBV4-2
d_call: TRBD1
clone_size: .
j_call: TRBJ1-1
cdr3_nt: TGTGCCAGCAGCCAACACCAGGGGGAGGACACTGAAGCTTTCTTT
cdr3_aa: CASSQHQGEDTEAFF

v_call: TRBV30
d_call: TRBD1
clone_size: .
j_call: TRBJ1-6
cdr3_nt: TGTGCCTGGAGTGCGGGGACAGGGCGTTCACCCCTCCACTTT
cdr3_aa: CAWSAGTGRSPLHF

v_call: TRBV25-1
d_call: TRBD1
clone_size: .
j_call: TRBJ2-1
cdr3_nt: TGTGCCAGCAGTGAAGGGACAGGGTCCTACAATGAGCAGTTCTTC
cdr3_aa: CASSEGTGSYNEQFF

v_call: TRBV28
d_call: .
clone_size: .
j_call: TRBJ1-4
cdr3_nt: TGTGCCAGCAGGGAGGCGGGCCGGGTCGCCGAAAAACTGTTTTTT
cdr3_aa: CASREAGRVAEKLFF

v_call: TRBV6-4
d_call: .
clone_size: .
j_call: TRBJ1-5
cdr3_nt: TGTGCCAGCAGTGCGCTAGCGGGCAATCAGCCCCAGCATTTT
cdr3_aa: CASSALAGNQPQHF

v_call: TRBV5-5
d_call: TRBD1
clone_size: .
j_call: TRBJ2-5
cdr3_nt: TGTGCCAGCAGCCCTCAGACAGGGGGCGTGGGGGAGACCCAGTACTTC
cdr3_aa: CASSPQTGGVGETQYF

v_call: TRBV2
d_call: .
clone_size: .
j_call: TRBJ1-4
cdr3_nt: TGTGCCAGCAGTGCCGGGGCAACTAATGAAAAACTGTTTTTT
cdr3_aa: CASSAGATNEKLFF

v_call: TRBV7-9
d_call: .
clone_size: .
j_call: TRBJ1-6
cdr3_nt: TGTGCCAGCAGGCTCGGGGGATACAATTCACCCCTCCACTTT
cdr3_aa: CASRLGGYNSPLHF

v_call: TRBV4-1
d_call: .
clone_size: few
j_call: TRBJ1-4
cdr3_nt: TGCGCCAGCAGCCAACCGGTTTTCGGGAGAGGTGAAAAACTGTTTTTT
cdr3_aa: CASSQPVFGRGEKLFF

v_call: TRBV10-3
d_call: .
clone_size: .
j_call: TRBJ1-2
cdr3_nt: TGTGCCATCAGTGGAAACCAACAGAAGGACTACACCTTC
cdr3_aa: CAISGNQQKDYTF

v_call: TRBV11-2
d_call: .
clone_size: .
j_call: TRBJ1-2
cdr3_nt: TGTGCCAGCAGCTTAGAAGGCGGGGGGCTCGCTGGCTACACCTTC
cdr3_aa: CASSLEGGGLAGYTF

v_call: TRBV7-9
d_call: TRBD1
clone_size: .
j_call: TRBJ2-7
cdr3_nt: TGTGCCAGCAGCTTAGCGACCTTGACAGGGACCTACTACGAGCAGTACTTC
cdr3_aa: CASSLATLTGTYYEQYF

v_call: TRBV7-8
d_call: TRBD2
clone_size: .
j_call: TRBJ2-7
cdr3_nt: TGTGCCAGCAGACGGACTAGCGTAGACGAGCAGTACTTC
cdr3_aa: CASRRTSVDEQYF

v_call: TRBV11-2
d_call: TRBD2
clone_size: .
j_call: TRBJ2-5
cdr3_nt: TGTGCCAGCAGCTTAGCGAGGACTAGCGGGGGGGAGACCCAGTACTTC
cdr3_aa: CASSLARTSGGETQYF

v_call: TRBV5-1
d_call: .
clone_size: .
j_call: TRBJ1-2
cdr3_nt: TGCGCCAGCAGCTGGGAGACAAGAAACTATGGCTACACCTTC
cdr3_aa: CASSWETRNYGYTF

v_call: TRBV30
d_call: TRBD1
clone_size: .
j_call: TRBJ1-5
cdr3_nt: TGTGCCTGGAGTGTAGGACAGGGGAAGGATCAGCCCCAGCATTTT
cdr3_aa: CAWSVGQGKDQPQHF

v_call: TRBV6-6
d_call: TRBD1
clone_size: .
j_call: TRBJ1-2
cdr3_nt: TGTGCCAGCACAGTGGGACAGGGGGCTGGCTACACCTTC
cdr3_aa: CASTVGQGAGYTF

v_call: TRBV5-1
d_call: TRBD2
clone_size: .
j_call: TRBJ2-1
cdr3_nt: TGCGCCAGCATATCTAGCGGGGGGCCTGTTGAGCAGTTCTTC
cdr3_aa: CASISSGGPVEQFF

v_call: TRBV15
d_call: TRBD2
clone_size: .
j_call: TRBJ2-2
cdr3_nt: TGTGCCACCAGATACCGTCCCGCGGGAGATAACACCGGGGAGCTGTTTTTT
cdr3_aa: CATRYRPAGDNTGELFF

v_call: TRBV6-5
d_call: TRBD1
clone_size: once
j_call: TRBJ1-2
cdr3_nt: TGTGCCAGCAGTCGGGGGACAGACTCTAACTATGGCTACACCTTC
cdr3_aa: CASSRGTDSNYGYTF

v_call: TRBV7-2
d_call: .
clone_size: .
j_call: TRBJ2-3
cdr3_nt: TGTGCCAGCAGCACAAAGCGGCCAAGCACAGATACGCAGTATTTT
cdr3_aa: CASSTKRPSTDTQYF

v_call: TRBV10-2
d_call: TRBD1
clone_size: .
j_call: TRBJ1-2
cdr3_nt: TGCGCCAGCAGTGAGGTGACAGGGGGAACGGGTGGCTACACCTTC
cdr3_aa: CASSEVTGGTGGYTF

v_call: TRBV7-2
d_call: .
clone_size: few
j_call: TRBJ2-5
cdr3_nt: TGTGCCAGCAGCCCCGGACAGCAAGAGACCCAGTACTTC
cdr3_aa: CASSPGQQETQYF

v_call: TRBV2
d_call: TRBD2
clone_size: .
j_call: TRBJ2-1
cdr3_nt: TGTGCCAATGTGATACGGGAGGCTGGGAATGAGCAGTTCTTC
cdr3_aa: CANVIREAGNEQFF

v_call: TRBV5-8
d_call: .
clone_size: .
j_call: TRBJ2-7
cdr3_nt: TGTGCCAGCAGTCTCGGGTGGCGGGCCTACGAGCAGTACTTC
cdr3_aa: CASSLGWRAYEQYF

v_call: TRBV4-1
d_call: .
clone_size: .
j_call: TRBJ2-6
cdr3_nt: TGCGCCAGCAGCCAAGAAACAGGATCGGGTCCTGGGGCCAACGTCCTGACTTTC
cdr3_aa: CASSQETGSGPGANVLTF

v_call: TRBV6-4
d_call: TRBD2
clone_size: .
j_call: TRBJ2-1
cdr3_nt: TGTGCCAGCAGTGAACTAGCGGGAGTAAATGAGCAGTTCTTC
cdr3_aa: CASSELAGVNEQFF

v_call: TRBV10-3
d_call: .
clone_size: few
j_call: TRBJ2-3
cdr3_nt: TGTGCCATTGGACTACCATTAGATACGCAGTATTTT
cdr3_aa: CAIGLPLDTQYF

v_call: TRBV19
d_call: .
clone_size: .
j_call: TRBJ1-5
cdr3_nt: TGTGCCAGTAGTGCATACCAGGAACAGCCCCAGCATTTT
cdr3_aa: CASSAYQEQPQHF

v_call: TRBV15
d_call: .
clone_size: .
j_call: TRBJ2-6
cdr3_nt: TGTGCCACCAGCAGAGATAGGATTGGCAGGGCCTTCTCTGGGGCCAACGTCCTGACTTTC
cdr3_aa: CATSRDRIGRAFSGANVLTF

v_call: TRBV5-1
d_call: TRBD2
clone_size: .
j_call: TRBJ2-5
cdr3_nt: TGCGCCAGCAGCTTAGCGGGAAGCCAAGAGACCCAGTACTTC
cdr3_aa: CASSLAGSQETQYF

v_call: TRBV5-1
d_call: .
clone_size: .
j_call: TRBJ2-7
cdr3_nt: TGCGCCAGCAGCTGGCTAAGGAGCTCCTACGAGCAGTACTTC
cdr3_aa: CASSWLRSSYEQYF

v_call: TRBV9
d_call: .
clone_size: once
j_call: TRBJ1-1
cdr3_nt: TGTGCCAGCAGCGTAGGTAATAAATTGGGGGGGAGCACTGAAGCTTTCTTT
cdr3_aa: CASSVGNKLGGSTEAFF

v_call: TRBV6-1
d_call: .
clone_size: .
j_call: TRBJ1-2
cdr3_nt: TGTGCCAGCAGTGATCGACAGGCCTACTATGGCTACACCTTC
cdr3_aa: CASSDRQAYYGYTF

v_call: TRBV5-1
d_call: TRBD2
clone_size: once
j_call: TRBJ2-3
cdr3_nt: TGCGCCAGCAGCTTGGAAGCGGGACTCACAGATACGCAGTATTTT
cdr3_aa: CASSLEAGLTDTQYF

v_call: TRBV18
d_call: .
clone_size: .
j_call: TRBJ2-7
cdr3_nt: TGTGCCAGCTCACCCGGACATTCCTACGAGCAGTACTTC
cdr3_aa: CASSPGHSYEQYF

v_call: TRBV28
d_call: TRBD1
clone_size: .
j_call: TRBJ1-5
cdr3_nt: TGTGCCAGCAGTTTCGGACAGGCTGGGGGCAATCAGCCCCAGCATTTT
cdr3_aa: CASSFGQAGGNQPQHF

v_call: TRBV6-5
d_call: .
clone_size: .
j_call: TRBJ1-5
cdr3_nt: TGTGCCAGCAGTTCGAGGCAGCCCCAGCATTTT
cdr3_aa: CASSSRQPQHF

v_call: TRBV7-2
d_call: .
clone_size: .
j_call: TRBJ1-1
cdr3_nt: TGTGCCAGCAGCTTAAGGGGTTTAGCTTTCTTT
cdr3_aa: CASSLRGLAFF